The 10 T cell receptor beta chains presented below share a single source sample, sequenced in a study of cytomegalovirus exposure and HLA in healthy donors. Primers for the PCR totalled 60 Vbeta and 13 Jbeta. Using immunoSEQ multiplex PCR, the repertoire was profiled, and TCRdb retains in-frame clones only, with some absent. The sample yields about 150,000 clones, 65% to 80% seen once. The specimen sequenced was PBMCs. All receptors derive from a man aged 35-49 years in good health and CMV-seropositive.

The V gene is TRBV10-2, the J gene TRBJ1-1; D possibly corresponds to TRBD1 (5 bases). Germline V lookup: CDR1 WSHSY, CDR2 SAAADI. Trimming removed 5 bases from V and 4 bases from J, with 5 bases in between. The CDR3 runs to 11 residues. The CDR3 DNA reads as TGCGCCAGCAGTCAGGGCACTGAAGCTTTCTTT. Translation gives CASSQGTEAFF.

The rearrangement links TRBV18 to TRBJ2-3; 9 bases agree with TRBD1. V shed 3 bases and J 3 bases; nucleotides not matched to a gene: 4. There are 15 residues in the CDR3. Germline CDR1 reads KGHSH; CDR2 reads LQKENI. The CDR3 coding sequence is TGTGCCAGCTCACCTTGGGACAGGGTAACAGATACGCAGTATTTT. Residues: CASSPWDRVTDTQYF.

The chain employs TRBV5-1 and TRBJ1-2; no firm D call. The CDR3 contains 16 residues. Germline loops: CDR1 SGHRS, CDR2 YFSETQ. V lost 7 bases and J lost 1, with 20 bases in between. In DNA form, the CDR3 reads TGCGCCAGCTCCGCTAACGGCCGGGATCTTAACTATGGCTACACCTTC. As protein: CASSANGRDLNYGYTF.

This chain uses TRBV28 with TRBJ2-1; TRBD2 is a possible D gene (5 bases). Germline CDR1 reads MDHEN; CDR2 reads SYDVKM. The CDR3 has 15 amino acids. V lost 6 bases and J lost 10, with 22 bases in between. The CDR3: CASSYQSGPPGEQFF. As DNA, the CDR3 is TGTGCCAGCAGCTACCAAAGCGGTCCCCCTGGGGAGCAGTTCTTC.

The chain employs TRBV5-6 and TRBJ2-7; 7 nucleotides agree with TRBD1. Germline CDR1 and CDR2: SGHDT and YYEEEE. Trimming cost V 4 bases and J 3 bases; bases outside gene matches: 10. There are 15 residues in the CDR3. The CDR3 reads CASSTRTGVLYEQYF. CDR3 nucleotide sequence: TGTGCCAGCAGCACTAGGACAGGAGTCCTCTACGAGCAGTACTTC. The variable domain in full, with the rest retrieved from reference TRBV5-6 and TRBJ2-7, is DAGVTQSPTHLIKTRGQQVTLRCSPKSGHDTVSWYQQALGQGPQFIFQYYEEEERQRGNFPDRFSGHQFPNYSSELNVNALLLGDSALYLCASSTRTGVLYEQYFGPGTRLTVT.

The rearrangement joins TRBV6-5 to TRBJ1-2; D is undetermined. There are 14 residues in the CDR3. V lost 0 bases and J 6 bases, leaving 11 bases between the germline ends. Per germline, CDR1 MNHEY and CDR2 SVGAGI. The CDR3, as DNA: TGTGCCAGCAGTTACTCGACTGCCAGCAATGGCTACACCTTC. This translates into CASSYSTASNGYTF.

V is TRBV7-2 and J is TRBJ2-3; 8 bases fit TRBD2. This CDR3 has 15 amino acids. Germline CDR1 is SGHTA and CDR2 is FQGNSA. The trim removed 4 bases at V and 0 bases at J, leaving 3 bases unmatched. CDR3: CASSSGLASTDTQYF. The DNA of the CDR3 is TGTGCCAGCAGCTCTGGACTAGCTAGCACAGATACGCAGTATTTT.

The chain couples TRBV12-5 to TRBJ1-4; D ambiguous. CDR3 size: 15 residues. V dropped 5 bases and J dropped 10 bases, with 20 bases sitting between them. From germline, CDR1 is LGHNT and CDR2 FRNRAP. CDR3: CASGDGRADYGKLFF. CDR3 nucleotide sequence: TGTGCTAGTGGTGATGGGCGGGCGGACTATGGAAAACTGTTTTTT.

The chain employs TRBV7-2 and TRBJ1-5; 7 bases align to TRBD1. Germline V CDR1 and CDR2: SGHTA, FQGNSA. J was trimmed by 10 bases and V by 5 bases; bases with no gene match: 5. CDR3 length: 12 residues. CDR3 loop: CASSLTGAPQHF. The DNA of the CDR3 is TGTGCCAGCAGCCTTACAGGGGCTCCCCAGCATTTT.

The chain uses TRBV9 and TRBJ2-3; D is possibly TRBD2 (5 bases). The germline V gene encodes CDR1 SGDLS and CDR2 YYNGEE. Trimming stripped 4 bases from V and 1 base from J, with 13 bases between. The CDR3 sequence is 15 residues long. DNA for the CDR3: TGTGCCAGCAGCCCATGGGGTAGCGGCACAGATACGCAGTATTTT. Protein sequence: CASSPWGSGTDTQYF.